These 14 T cell receptor beta chains were all obtained from the same sample, sequenced in a study of spatial heterogeneity in lung cancer. Time point described: sample taken at primary tumor resection. Tumor, nontumor lung or frozen PBMC supplied whole RNA that was sequenced unsorted. Via MiXCR, TCRdb re-called the 5' RACE reads, giving one row per CDR3 protein. Here the sample spans tens of thousands of distinct CDR3 sequences, over 9.5% being singletons. The sample in question was PBMCs, obtained at surgery. These receptors came from a male donor with early-stage non-small cell lung cancer.

This clonotype has ten or more counts. The chain employs TRBV6-1 and TRBJ2-5; no clear D gene. Per germline, CDR1 MNHNS and CDR2 SASEGT. V gave up 6 bases and J gave up 2 bases, with 13 bases separating them. The CDR3 sequence is 14 residues long. The CDR3 spells CASSRTVSQETQYF. CDR3 nucleotides: TGTGCCAGCAGCCGGACGGTTTCTCAAGAGACCCAGTACTTC.

The chain joins TRBV12-3 or TRBV12-4 to TRBJ1-5; D possibly corresponds to TRBD1 (5 bases). This CDR3 is 14 amino acids long. V lost 4 bases to trimming and J lost 6 bases, with 13 bases between them. As DNA, the CDR3 is TGTGCCAGCAGTTCCGCGGCAGGGTCTCAGCCCCAGCATTTT. Residues: CASSSAAGSQPQHF.

The table lists this clonotype with a few counts. The chain links TRBV7-2 to TRBJ1-1, with a weak D call TRBD1 (5 bases). The CDR3 has 12 residues. The germline gives CDR1 SGHTA, CDR2 FQGNSA. V lost 3 bases and J 6 bases, leaving 8 bases between the germline ends. The DNA for the CDR3 is TGTGCCAGCAGCTTGGGGGTCTCTGAAGCTTTCTTT. As protein: CASSLGVSEAFF.

J is TRBJ1-4 and V is TRBV30; D ambiguous. The CDR3 runs 14 residues. Germline CDR1 is GTSNPN and CDR2 is SVGIG (reference sequence). The V end was cut by 0 bases, the J end by 7 bases, with 12 bases between. The CDR3 DNA reads as TGTGCCTGGAGTGTACTGGTCCGGGGTGAAAAACTGTTTTTT. This sequence encodes CAWSVLVRGEKLFF.

This clonotype showed up just a few times. This chain uses TRBV3-1 with TRBJ2-1; the D is unclear. The CDR3 sequence is 12 residues long. Between the trimmed V and J ends, which lost 4 bases and 10 bases, there was a span of 11 bases. In germline, CDR1 is LGHDT, CDR2 YNNKEL (reference sequence). Written as DNA, the CDR3 is TGTGCCAGCAGCCCTACGAGTGGAGAGCAGTTCTTC. Translating gives CASSPTSGEQFF.

This clonotype appeared a few times. The V and J genes are TRBV20-1 and TRBJ2-3, with 14 nucleotides matching TRBD2. Trimming removed 6 bases from V and 4 bases from J; junction bases left unmatched: 9. The germline V gene encodes CDR1 DFQATT and CDR2 SNEGSKA (reference sequence). The CDR3 extends over 16 amino acids. The CDR3 sequence: CSASVPGLAGADTQYF. The DNA for the CDR3 is TGCAGTGCCTCGGTCCCGGGACTAGCGGGGGCAGATACGCAGTATTTT.

The J gene is TRBJ1-5, the V gene TRBV7-2, with D possibly matching TRBD1 (5 bases). This CDR3 is built from 15 residues. Looked up from germline, CDR1 is SGHTA and CDR2 is FQGNSA. Between the trimmed V and J ends, which lost 2 bases and 2 bases, there was a span of 10 bases. For the CDR3, the DNA is TGTGCCAGCAGCTTACAAGGGACTCGCAATCAGCCCCAGCATTTT. As protein: CASSLQGTRNQPQHF.

The V call is TRBV15, the J call TRBJ2-7; 9 bases map to TRBD1. V lost 3 bases to trimming and J lost 0 bases; unmatched junction nucleotides: 3. This CDR3 contains 15 residues. Germline lookup yields CDR1 LNHNV and CDR2 YYDKDF (reference sequence). CDR3 sequence (DNA): TGTGCCACCAGCAGGGACAGGGGATCCTCCTACGAGCAGTACTTC. The encoded protein is CATSRDRGSSYEQYF.

This clonotype has a handful of counts. This chain joins TRBV24-1 and TRBJ2-1; 14 bases are a match to TRBD2. Germline V gene data show CDR1 as KGHDR and CDR2 as SFDVKD. The CDR3 length is 18 residues. Trimming removed 1 base from V and 2 bases from J; junction bases left unmatched: 3. CDR3 in amino acids: CATSDFGTSGGPYNEQFF. The DNA for the CDR3 is TGTGCCACCAGTGATTTCGGGACTAGCGGGGGACCCTACAATGAGCAGTTCTTC.

This clonotype was observed a handful of times. The rearrangement uses TRBV7-2 and TRBJ2-1; unclear D gene. Trimming removed 2 bases from V and 4 bases from J, with 6 bases in between. CDR1 is SGHTA and CDR2 is FQGNSA in the germline V gene. The CDR3 covers 13 residues. CDR3 in DNA: TGTGCCAGCAGCTTATTTACTTACAATGAGCAGTTCTTC. It encodes CASSLFTYNEQFF.

This clonotype was seen a handful of times. The chain recombines TRBV10-3 with TRBJ1-6, with TRBD1 identical over 7 bases. This CDR3 is 14 amino acids long. J lost 6 bases, V lost 6 bases, and 5 bases had no gene match. Germline values: CDR1 ENHRY, CDR2 SYGVKD. Here the CDR3 DNA reads TGTGCCATCAGGGGACAGAATGGTAATTCACCCCTCCACTTT. It codes for CAIRGQNGNSPLHF.

In its sample, this clonotype was seen a few times. The chain couples TRBV5-1 to TRBJ2-3, with D hard to call. The V gene lost 5 bases and the J gene lost 4 bases, with 17 bases spanning the gap. Looked up from germline, CDR1 is SGHRS and CDR2 is YFSETQ. CDR3 length: 15 amino acids. The chain's CDR3 is CASRVGRLVADTQYF. In DNA form, the CDR3 reads TGCGCCAGCAGGGTGGGTCGGCTGGTGGCAGATACGCAGTATTTT. Full variable domain (outside the CDR3, taken from reference TRBV5-1 and TRBJ2-3): KAGVTQTPRYLIKTRGQQVTLSCSPISGHRSVSWYQQTPGQGLQFLFEYFSETQRNKGNFPGRFSGRQFSNSRSEMNVSTLELGDSALYLCASRVGRLVADTQYFGPGTRLTVL.

The chain is built from TRBV4-1 and TRBJ2-3; 9 bases fit TRBD2. The V segment lost 3 bases and the J segment 4 bases; nucleotides outside the gene matches: 8. Per the germline V gene, CDR1 is MGHRA and CDR2 is YSYEKL. CDR3 size: 16 residues. The CDR3 DNA reads TGCGCCAGCAGCCATGGACGGCGGGGGGGCGCAGATACGCAGTATTTT. It is translated as CASSHGRRGGADTQYF.

This clonotype was seen more than once but under ten times. The V and J genes are TRBV5-1 and TRBJ1-1, with a possible D match to TRBD1 (5 bases). With 4 bases removed from V and 4 bases from J, the gap between germline ends came to 14 bases. This CDR3 is built from 14 residues. The germline V gene has CDR1 SGHRS and CDR2 YFSETQ. This CDR3 is CASSGARVGTEAFF. CDR3 bases: TGCGCCAGCAGCGGGGCCCGAGTGGGCACTGAAGCTTTCTTT.